These 4 T cell receptor beta chains share one sample of origin, sequenced in a study of human T cells and chemical hapten exposure. This sample's time point: pre-sensitization, week 0. Noted treatment: therapeutic diphenylcyclopropenone sensitization with weekly scalp DPC. TCRdb re-called the RACE reads with MiXCR, one entry per CDR3 protein. Counted here are 84,000 or so distinct CDR3 sequences, approximately 9% occurring once; the ten biggest clones make up just over 2.5%. The material sequenced was whole blood, taken in connection with sensitization to the hapten diphenylcyclopropenone (DPC). The receptors here all came from a man aged 35-49 years with alopecia areata. Some clones in this sample may be carry-over from other donors' samples.

This clonotype was counted a few times. V usage is TRBV11-1 and J usage is TRBJ2-3; 7 bases fit TRBD2. This CDR3 region has 16 residues. Per germline, CDR1 SGHAT and CDR2 FQDESV (reference sequence). V gave up 2 bases and J gave up 5 bases; unmatched junction bases: 10. The CDR3 sequence: CASSLLAASLKDTQYF. For the CDR3, the DNA is TGTGCCAGCAGCTTACTAGCGGCTTCACTCAAAGATACGCAGTATTTT. Full variable domain (remainder filled in from reference TRBV11-1 and TRBJ2-3): EAEVAQSPRYKITEKSQAVAFWCDPISGHATLYWYRQILGQGPELLVQFQDESVVDDSQLPKDRFSAERLKGVDSTLKIQPAELGDSAMYLCASSLLAASLKDTQYFGPGTRLTVL.

This clonotype was detected a few times. This rearrangement joins TRBV29-1 to TRBJ1-2; D is ambiguous. CDR1 is SQVTM and CDR2 is ANQGSEA in the germline V gene. V gave up 0 bases and J gave up 3 bases, with 8 bases separating them. The CDR3 loop spans 13 amino acids. CDR3 sequence (DNA): TGCAGCGTTGAAGATCGAGATGACTATGGCTACACCTTC. It specifies CSVEDRDDYGYTF.

Many counts were recorded for this clonotype. CDR3 in DNA: TGTGCCAGCAGCTTTGAGGGCCGACAAGCTTTCTTT. Its protein product is CASSFEGRQAFF. The V call is TRBV5-4, the J call TRBJ1-1; no definite D call. Trimming stripped 2 bases from V and 9 bases from J, with 11 bases between. CDR3 length: 12 residues. Germline V gene sequence: CDR1 SGHNT, CDR2 YYREEE (reference sequence).

This clonotype was observed at least ten times. The chain employs TRBV30 and TRBJ2-7; D is undetermined. The CDR3 has 13 amino acids. The V end was cut by 0 bases, the J end by 1 base, with 7 bases between. The germline V gene has CDR1 GTSNPN and CDR2 SVGIG (reference sequence). Here the CDR3 DNA reads TGTGCCTGGAGTGTACTAAAGTCCTACGAGCAGTACTTC. Translation gives CAWSVLKSYEQYF.